These 10 T cell receptor beta chains came from one sample sequenced in a study of follicular helper T cells after annual influenza vaccination. Some clones are missing from TCRdb's copy, which holds only in-frame ones; the method was immunoSEQ multiplex PCR. This table has roughly 4,900 clones, 83% appearing once. Documented time point: 2015-2016 season, 7 days after influenza vaccination. The source was CXCR5+ CD38- circulating T follicular helper cells from blood, collected 7 days after influenza vaccination. Subset specified: circulating Tfh, non-naive CD4+CXCR5+PD-1+ (ICOS+CD38+ or ICOS-CD38-). The receptors shown here come from an adult who received the influenza vaccine.

V is TRBV6-1 and J is TRBJ2-5, with D possibly matching TRBD2 (7 bases). The CDR3 extends over 15 amino acids. Germline V gene sequence: CDR1 MNHNS, CDR2 SASEGT. V lost 2 bases, J lost 5 bases, and 15 bases lay in between. CDR3 DNA sequence: TGTGCCAGCAGTGAATTCGCGGGGGCGGGGGAGACCCAGTACTTC. Translation: CASSEFAGAGETQYF.

The V and J genes are TRBV5-4 and TRBJ1-2, with 10 bases aligning to TRBD1. Germline loops: CDR1 SGHNT, CDR2 YYREEE (reference sequence). This CDR3 is built from 16 residues. V trimming: 0 bases; J trimming: 1 base; junction bases outside the gene matches: 3. DNA of the CDR3: TGTGCCAGCAGCTTGGGGGGACAGGGGTATAACTATGGCTACACCTTC. Encoded protein: CASSLGGQGYNYGYTF.

The CDR3 DNA reads TGTGCCAGCAGTTTGGGTGGGGGTGGTCGCACAGATACGCAGTATTTT. Amino acids: CASSLGGGGRTDTQYF. V and J are TRBV27 and TRBJ2-3, with D perhaps TRBD1 or TRBD2 (5 bases each). The CDR3 extends over 16 amino acids. Per the germline V gene, CDR1 is MNHEY and CDR2 is SMNVEV (reference sequence). Between the trimmed V and J ends, which lost 3 bases and 1 base, there was a span of 14 bases.

The chain is built from TRBV11-1 and TRBJ2-5, with a weak D call TRBD1 (5 bases). Judging by the DNA end, TRBJ2-7 fits better; the J call may be wrong. The CDR3 length is 13 residues. Germline CDR1 is SGHAT and CDR2 is FQDESV (reference sequence). This CDR3 is CASSLGRAYEQYF. The CDR3 DNA follows: TGTGCCAGCAGCTTGGGCAGGGCCTACGAGCAGTACTTC.

The rearrangement uses TRBV2 and TRBJ2-1; D is unclear. Germline V gene data show CDR1 as SNHLY and CDR2 as FYNNEI. The CDR3 is 11 residues long. The germline V and J ends were trimmed by 6 bases and 8 bases, with 8 bases remaining between them. CDR3 protein: CASRTRDEQFF. CDR3 DNA: TGTGCCAGCAGGACAAGGGATGAGCAGTTCTTC.

The chain carries TRBV9 and TRBJ2-2, with D unresolved. Germline V gene sequence: CDR1 SGDLS, CDR2 YYNGEE. The length of the CDR3 is 16 residues. Trimming took 0 bases from V and 1 from J, leaving 10 bases between them. CDR3 DNA: TGTGCCAGCAGCGTAGATGAACCGCAGAACACCGGGGAGCTGTTTTTT. Its translation is CASSVDEPQNTGELFF. The full variable domain, in which reference TRBV9 and TRBJ2-2 provide the parts outside the CDR3, is DSGVTQTPKHLITATGQRVTLRCSPRSGDLSVYWYQQSLDQGLQFLIQYYNGEERAKGNILERFSAQQFPDLHSELNLSSLELGDSALYFCASSVDEPQNTGELFFGEGSRLTVL.

The chain has TRBV4-1 and TRBJ2-5; D might be TRBD2 (5 bases). The CDR3 spans 15 residues. V shed 5 bases and J shed 2 bases, with 15 bases lying between them. Germline CDR1 MGHRA, CDR2 YSYEKL. The CDR3: CASSFGAARQETQYF. Here the CDR3 DNA reads TGCGCCAGCAGCTTCGGAGCGGCTCGACAAGAGACCCAGTACTTC.

The V and J genes are TRBV7-9 and TRBJ1-5; D is unclear. This CDR3 spans 13 amino acids. The germline V gene encodes CDR1 SEHNR and CDR2 FQNEAQ (reference sequence). V gave up 1 base and J gave up 5 bases, with 6 bases separating them. CDR3 DNA: TGTGCCAGCAGCTTAGGTAGAGATCAGCCCCAGCATTTT. Protein sequence: CASSLGRDQPQHF.

This chain uses TRBV2 with TRBJ1-1; D is undetermined. V dropped 7 bases and J dropped 1 base, with 4 bases sitting between them. Germline assignment: CDR1 SNHLY and CDR2 FYNNEI. The CDR3 runs 11 residues. This CDR3 is CASKQNTEAFF. CDR3 DNA: TGTGCCAGCAAACAGAACACTGAAGCTTTCTTT.

This clone was detected only once. V and J are TRBV5-1 and TRBJ2-7; a possible D gene is TRBD1 (6 bases). V lost 3 bases, J lost 6 bases, and 16 bases lay in between. The V gene's germline CDR1 is SGHRS and CDR2 YFSETQ. There are 14 residues in the CDR3. The CDR3 bases are TGCGCCAGCAGCTACCAACAGGGTTCCGGCGAGCAGTACTTC. It encodes CASSYQQGSGEQYF.